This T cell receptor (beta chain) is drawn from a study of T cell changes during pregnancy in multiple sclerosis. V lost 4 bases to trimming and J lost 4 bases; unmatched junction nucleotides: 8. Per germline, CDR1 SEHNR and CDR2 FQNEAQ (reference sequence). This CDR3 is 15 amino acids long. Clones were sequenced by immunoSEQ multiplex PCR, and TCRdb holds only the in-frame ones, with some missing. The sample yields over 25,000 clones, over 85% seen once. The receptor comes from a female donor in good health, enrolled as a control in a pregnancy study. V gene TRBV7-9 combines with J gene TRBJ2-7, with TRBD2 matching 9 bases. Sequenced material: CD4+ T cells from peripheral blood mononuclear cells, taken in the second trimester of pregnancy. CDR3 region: CASSSSSGSGYEQYF. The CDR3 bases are TGTGCCAGCAGCTCGAGTAGCGGGAGCGGGTACGAGCAGTACTTC.